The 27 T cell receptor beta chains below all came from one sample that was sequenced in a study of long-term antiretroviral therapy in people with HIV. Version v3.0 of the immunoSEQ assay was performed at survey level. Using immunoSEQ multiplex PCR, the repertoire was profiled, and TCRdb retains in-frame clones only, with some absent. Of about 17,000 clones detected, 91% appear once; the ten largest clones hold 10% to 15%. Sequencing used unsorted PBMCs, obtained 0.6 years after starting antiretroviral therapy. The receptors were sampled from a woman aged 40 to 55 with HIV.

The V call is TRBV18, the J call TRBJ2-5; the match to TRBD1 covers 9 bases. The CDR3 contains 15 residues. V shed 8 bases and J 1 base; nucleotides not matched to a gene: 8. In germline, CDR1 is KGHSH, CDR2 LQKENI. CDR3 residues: CASLPGQGLQETQYF. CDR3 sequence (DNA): TGTGCCAGCCTCCCGGGACAGGGACTCCAAGAGACCCAGTACTTC.

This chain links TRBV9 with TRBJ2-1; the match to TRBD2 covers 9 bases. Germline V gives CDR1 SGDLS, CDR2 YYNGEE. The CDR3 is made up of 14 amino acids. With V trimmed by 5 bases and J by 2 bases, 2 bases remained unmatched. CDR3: CASSAGGTYNEQFF. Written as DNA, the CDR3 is TGTGCCAGCAGTGCGGGGGGGACCTACAATGAGCAGTTCTTC.

CDR3 protein: CASSPQGLNTEAFF. CDR3 sequence (DNA): TGTGCCAGCAGCCCACAGGGCCTGAACACTGAAGCTTTCTTT. The rearrangement joins TRBV11-1 to TRBJ1-1; D possibly corresponds to TRBD1 (6 bases). V lost 5 bases to trimming and J lost 0 bases, with 10 bases between them. Per germline, CDR1 SGHAT and CDR2 FQDESV (reference sequence). The CDR3 has 14 residues.

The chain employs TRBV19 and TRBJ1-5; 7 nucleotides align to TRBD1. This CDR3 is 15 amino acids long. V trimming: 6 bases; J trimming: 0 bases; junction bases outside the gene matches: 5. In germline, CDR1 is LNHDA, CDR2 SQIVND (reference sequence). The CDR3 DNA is TGTGCCAGTAGCCTGGACAGGAATAGCAATCAGCCCCAGCATTTT. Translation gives CASSLDRNSNQPQHF.

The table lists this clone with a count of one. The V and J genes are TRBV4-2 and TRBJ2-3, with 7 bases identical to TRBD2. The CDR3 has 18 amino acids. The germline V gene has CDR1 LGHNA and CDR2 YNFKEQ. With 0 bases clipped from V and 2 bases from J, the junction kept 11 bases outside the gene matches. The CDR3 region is CASSQDIKRGAYTDTQYF. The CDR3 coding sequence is TGTGCCAGCAGCCAAGACATTAAGCGGGGAGCCTACACAGATACGCAGTATTTT.

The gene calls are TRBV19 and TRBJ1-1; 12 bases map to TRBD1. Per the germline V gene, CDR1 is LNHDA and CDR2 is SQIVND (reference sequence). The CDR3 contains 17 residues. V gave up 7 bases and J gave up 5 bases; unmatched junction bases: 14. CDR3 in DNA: TGTGCCAGTAAAGCGAAAGGGGGACAGGGGGCGCGGACTGAAGCTTTCTTT. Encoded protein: CASKAKGGQGARTEAFF.

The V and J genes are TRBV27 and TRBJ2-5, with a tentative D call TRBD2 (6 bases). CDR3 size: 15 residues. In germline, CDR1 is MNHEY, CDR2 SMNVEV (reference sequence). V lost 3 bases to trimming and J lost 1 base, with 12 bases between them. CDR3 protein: CASSFSTGSQETQYF. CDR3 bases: TGTGCCAGCAGTTTTTCGACCGGGAGCCAAGAGACCCAGTACTTC.

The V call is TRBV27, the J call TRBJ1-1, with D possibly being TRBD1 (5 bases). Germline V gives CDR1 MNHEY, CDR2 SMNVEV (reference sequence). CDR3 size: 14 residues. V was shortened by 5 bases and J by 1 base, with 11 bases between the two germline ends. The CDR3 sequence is CASSPWDGNTEAFF. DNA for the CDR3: TGTGCCAGCAGTCCCTGGGACGGGAACACTGAAGCTTTCTTT.

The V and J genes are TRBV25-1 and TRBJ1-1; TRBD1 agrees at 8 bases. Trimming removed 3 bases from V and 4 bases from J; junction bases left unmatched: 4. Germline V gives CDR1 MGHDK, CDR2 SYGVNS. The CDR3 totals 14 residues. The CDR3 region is CASSDRGPITEAFF. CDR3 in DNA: TGTGCCAGCAGTGACAGGGGGCCCATCACTGAAGCTTTCTTT.

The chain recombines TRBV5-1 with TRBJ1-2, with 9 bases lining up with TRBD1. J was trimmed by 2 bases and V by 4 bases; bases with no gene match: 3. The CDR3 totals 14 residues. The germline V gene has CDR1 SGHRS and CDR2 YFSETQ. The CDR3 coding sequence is TGCGCCAGCAGCGTGGGACAGGGAAACTATGGCTACACCTTC. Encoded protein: CASSVGQGNYGYTF.

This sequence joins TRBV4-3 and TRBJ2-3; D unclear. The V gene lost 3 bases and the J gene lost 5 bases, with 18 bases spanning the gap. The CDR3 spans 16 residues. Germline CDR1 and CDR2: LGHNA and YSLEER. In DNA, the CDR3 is TGCGCCAGCAGCCATTCTGAGGCGGACGGTAGAGATACGCAGTATTTT. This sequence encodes CASSHSEADGRDTQYF.

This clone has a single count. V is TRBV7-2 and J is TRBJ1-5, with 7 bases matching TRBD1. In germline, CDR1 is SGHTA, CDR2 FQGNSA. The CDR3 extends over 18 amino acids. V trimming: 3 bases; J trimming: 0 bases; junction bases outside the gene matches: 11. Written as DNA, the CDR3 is TGTGCCAGCAGCTTTCCCGAGGGGGCAGTGTATAGCAATCAGCCCCAGCATTTT. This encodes CASSFPEGAVYSNQPQHF.

CDR3 sequence reads: CASSYIRTHNQPQHF. The CDR3 bases are TGTGCCAGCAGTTACATTAGGACTCACAATCAGCCCCAGCATTTT. J is TRBJ1-5 and V is TRBV6-5, with unresolved D. The CDR3 is 15 amino acids. V lost 2 bases and J 3 bases, leaving 11 bases between the germline ends. CDR1 is MNHEY and CDR2 is SVGAGI in the germline V gene.

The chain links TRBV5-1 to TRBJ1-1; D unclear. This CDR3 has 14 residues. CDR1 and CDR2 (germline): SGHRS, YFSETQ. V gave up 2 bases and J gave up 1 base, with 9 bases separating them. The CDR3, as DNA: TGCGCCAGCAGCTTAGGGCAGACGAACACTGAAGCTTTCTTT. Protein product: CASSLGQTNTEAFF. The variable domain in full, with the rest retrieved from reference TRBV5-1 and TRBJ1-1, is KAGVTQTPRYLIKTRGQQVTLSCSPISGHRSVSWYQQTPGQGLQFLFEYFSETQRNKGNFPGRFSGRQFSNSRSEMNVSTLELGDSALYLCASSLGQTNTEAFFGQGTRLTVV.

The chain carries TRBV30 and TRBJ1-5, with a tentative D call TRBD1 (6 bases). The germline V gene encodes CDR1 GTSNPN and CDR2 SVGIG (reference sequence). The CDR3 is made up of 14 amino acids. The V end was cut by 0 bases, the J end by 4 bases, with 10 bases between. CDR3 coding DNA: TGTGCCTGGAGTGTACAGGGTGGGAATCAGCCCCAGCATTTT. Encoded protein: CAWSVQGGNQPQHF.

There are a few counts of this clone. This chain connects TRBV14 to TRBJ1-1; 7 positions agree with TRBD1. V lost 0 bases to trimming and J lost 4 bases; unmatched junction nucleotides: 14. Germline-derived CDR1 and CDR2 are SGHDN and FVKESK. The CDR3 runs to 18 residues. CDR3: CASSQDPSRQGWPTEAFF. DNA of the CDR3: TGTGCCAGCAGCCAAGATCCCTCGAGACAGGGTTGGCCCACTGAAGCTTTCTTT.

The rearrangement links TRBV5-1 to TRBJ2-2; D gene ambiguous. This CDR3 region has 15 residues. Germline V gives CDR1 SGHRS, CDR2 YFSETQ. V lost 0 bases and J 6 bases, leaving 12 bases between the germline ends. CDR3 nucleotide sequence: TGCGCCAGCAGCTTGGCTGGGCCCTTGGCCGGGGAGCTGTTTTTT. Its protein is CASSLAGPLAGELFF.

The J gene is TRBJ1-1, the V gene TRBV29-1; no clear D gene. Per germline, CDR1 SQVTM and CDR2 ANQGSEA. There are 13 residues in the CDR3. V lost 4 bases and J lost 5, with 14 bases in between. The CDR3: CSVGLAGRTEAFF. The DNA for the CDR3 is TGCAGCGTTGGTTTGGCAGGAAGAACTGAAGCTTTCTTT.

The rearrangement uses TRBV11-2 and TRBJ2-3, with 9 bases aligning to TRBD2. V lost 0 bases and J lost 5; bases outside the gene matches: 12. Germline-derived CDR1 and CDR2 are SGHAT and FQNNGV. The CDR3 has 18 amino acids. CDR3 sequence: CASSLDRASSGGRDTQYF. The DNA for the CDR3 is TGTGCCAGCAGCTTAGATCGAGCGTCGAGCGGGGGGCGAGATACGCAGTATTTT.

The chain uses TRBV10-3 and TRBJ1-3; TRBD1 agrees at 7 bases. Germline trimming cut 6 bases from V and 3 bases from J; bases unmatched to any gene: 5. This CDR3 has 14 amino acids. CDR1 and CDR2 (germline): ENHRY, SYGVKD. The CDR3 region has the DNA TGTGCCATCAGCCCCCGGGACAGTGGAAACACCATATATTTT. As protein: CAISPRDSGNTIYF.

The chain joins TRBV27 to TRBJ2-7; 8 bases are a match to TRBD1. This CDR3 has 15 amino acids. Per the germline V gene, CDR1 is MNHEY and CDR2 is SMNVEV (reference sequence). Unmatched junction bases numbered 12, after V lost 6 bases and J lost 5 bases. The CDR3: CASSRGGQGFHEQYF. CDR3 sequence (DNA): TGTGCCAGCAGCCGCGGAGGACAGGGTTTCCACGAGCAGTACTTC.

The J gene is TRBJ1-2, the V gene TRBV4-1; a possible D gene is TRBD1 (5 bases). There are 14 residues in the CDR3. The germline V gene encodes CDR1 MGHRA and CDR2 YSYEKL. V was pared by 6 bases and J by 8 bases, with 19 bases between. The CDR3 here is CASRPSPGSGGYTF. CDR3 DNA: TGCGCCAGCAGACCATCACCGGGATCAGGGGGCTACACCTTC.

CDR3 nucleotide sequence: TGTGCCAGCAGCTTAGGGCAGACCCAAGAGACCCAGTACTTC. It codes for CASSLGQTQETQYF. The chain uses TRBV7-7 and TRBJ2-5; D uncertain. V lost 1 base, J lost 1 base, and 7 bases lay in between. CDR3 length equals 14 residues. CDR1 SSHAT and CDR2 FNYEAQ come from the germline V gene (reference sequence).

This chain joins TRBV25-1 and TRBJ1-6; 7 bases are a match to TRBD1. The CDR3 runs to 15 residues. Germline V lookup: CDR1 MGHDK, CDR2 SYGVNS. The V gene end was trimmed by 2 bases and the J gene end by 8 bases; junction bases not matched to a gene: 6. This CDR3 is CASSELDRVDSPLHF. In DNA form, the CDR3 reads TGTGCCAGCAGTGAACTCGACAGGGTAGATTCACCCCTCCACTTT.

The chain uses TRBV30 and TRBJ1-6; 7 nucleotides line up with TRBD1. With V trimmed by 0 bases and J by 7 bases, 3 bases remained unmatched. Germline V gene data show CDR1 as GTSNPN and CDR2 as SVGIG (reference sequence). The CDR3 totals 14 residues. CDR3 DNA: TGTGCCTGGAGTGTGACAGGGTACAATTCACCCCTCCACTTT. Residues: CAWSVTGYNSPLHF.

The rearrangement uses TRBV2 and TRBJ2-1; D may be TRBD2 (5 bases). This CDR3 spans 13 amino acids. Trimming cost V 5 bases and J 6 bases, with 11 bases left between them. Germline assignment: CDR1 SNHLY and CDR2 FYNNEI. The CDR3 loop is CASSQLARNEQFF. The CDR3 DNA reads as TGTGCCAGCAGTCAGCTAGCTCGCAATGAGCAGTTCTTC.

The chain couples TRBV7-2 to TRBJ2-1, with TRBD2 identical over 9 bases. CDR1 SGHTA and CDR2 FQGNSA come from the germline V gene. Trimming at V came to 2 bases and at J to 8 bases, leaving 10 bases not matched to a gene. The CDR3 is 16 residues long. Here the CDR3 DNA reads TGTGCCAGCAGCTTAAATATGGGCGGGGGGGCTTATGAGCAGTTCTTC. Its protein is CASSLNMGGGAYEQFF.